These T cell receptor beta chains were read from a single sample in a study of T cell repertoires in cytomegalovirus infection. Their antigen targets remain unknown. MiXCR, applied by TCRdb to the reads, yields one record per CDR3 protein. Of hundreds of thousands of distinct CDR3 sequences detected, around a third appear once; the ten largest clones hold 15% to 20%. The sequencing used cultured PBMCs, collected from culture after CMV antigen stimulation. The receptors originated from a human donor in good health (CMV status not recorded). Some clones in this sample may be carry-over from other donors' samples. CDR3s include the opening cysteine and the closing phenylalanine or tryptophan. The D gene is left open where the match is weak. Size values are once, few and many counts, or a class for expanded clones, and some rows have none.

TRBD2,few,TRBJ2-3,TRBV7-8,CASSPLAGLSDTQYF,TGTGCCAGCAGCCCGTTAGCGGGACTTTCGGATACGCAGTATTTT
NA,NA,TRBJ2-5,TRBV5-4,CASSFPGPEIQETQYF,TGTGCCAGCAGCTTCCCCGGGCCGGAGATCCAAGAGACCCAGTACTTC
NA,few,TRBJ2-2,TRBV2,CASRPEKSSGELFF,TGTGCCAGCCGCCCGGAGAAGAGTAGTGGGGAGCTGTTTTTT
NA,few,TRBJ2-7,TRBV5-1,CASRYGLNRFYEQYF,TGCGCCAGCAGATACGGACTCAACCGATTCTACGAGCAGTACTTC
NA,few,TRBJ2-3,TRBV27,CASSLGQGLGDTQYF,TGTGCCAGCAGTTTGGGGCAGGGGTTGGGAGATACGCAGTATTTT
TRBD2,NA,TRBJ2-2,TRBV7-8,CASSPSSGSTGELFF,TGTGCCAGCAGCCCATCTAGCGGGAGTACCGGGGAGCTGTTTTTT
NA,few,TRBJ1-5,TRBV19,CASSAGGGQPQHF,TGTGCCAGTAGTGCGGGGGGAGGTCAGCCCCAGCATTTT
NA,many,TRBJ1-3,TRBV12-3/TRBV12-4,CASRLDRISGNTIYF,TGTGCCAGCAGGCTGGACCGGATCTCTGGAAACACCATATATTTT
NA,few,TRBJ1-1,TRBV20-1,CSAQYLRETEAFF,TGCAGTGCCCAATATCTTCGGGAAACTGAAGCTTTCTTT
NA,once,TRBJ2-3,TRBV19,CASSIGRADTQYF,TGTGCCAGTAGTATCGGCAGGGCAGATACGCAGTATTTT
TRBD2,NA,TRBJ2-3,TRBV20-1,CSAKFSSGEYTQYF,TGCAGTGCTAAGTTTTCTAGCGGGGAGTATACGCAGTATTTT
NA,few,TRBJ1-6,TRBV6-1,CASSESALGTYNSPLHF,TGTGCCAGCAGTGAATCGGCGTTGGGAACCTATAATTCACCCCTCCACTTT
NA,few,TRBJ2-5,TRBV7-2,CASSPNGGTQYF,TGTGCCAGCTCGCCCAATGGAGGGACCCAGTACTTC
NA,NA,TRBJ2-5,TRBV2,CASSERAGSLGTQYF,TGTGCCAGCAGTGAAAGGGCAGGATCCTTAGGGACCCAGTACTTC
TRBD2,many,TRBJ2-3,TRBV7-2,CASSLVRGTTYTQYF,TGTGCCAGCAGCTTAGTGCGGGGGACCACATATACGCAGTATTTT
NA,NA,TRBJ2-1,TRBV5-1,CASSLLTGRVNEQFF,TGCGCCAGCAGCTTGCTGACAGGAAGGGTCAATGAGCAGTTCTTC
NA,NA,TRBJ2-6,TRBV4-1,CASSQGSAGVYGANVLTF,TGCGCCAGCAGCCAAGGGTCCGCAGGGGTTTATGGGGCCAACGTCCTGACTTTC
NA,NA,TRBJ1-6,TRBV6-5,CASSYSSGGFSPLHF,TGTGCCAGCAGTTACTCGAGTGGGGGATTTTCACCCCTCCACTTT
NA,many,TRBJ2-1,TRBV7-2,CASSLYYNEQFF,TGTGCCAGCAGCTTATACTACAATGAGCAGTTCTTC
NA,NA,TRBJ2-7,TRBV28,CASSLSERTPSYEQYF,TGTGCCAGCAGTTTATCCGAGAGGACCCCTTCCTACGAGCAGTACTTC
TRBD2,once,TRBJ2-1,TRBV6-2/TRBV6-3,CASRQLALMNEQFF,TGTGCCAGCAGACAACTAGCGCTGATGAATGAGCAGTTCTTC
NA,many,TRBJ2-4,TRBV7-2,CASSFSVDKNIQYF,TGTGCCAGCAGCTTTAGTGTAGACAAAAACATTCAGTACTTC
NA,NA,TRBJ1-2,TRBV7-9,CASSLEGVLNYGYTF,TGTGCCAGCAGCTTAGAAGGGGTCTTGAACTATGGCTACACCTTC
NA,NA,TRBJ2-7,TRBV19,CASSIRSGEQYF,TGTGCCAGTAGTATTCGGTCGGGCGAGCAGTACTTC